The 17 T cell receptor beta chains given below trace back to one sample, sequenced in a study of Tregs in tolerant kidney transplant recipients. The nonmyeloablative bone marrow transplants came from related graft donors, with transient mixed chimerism. Some clones are missing from TCRdb's copy, which holds only in-frame ones; the method was immunoSEQ multiplex PCR. Its clone listing holds tens of thousands of clones. The material was CD4+ T cells from blood (PBMCs), obtained 24 months after the transplant. These receptors all stem from a human patient who received a combined kidney and bone marrow transplant. Some T cells may be the graft donor's.

Details on this clone: The read falls 3 residues short of the CDR3 end, and the missing part is taken from the germline J gene. The chain is built from TRBV5-1 and TRBJ2-7, with 8 bases matching TRBD1. Germline CDR1 reads SGHRS; CDR2 reads YFSETQ. V was clipped by 0 bases and J by 2 bases; unmatched bases: 4. The CDR3 has 15 residues. Partial CDR3 DNA: TGCGCCAGCAGCTTGGCCGGGACAGGAGCCTACGAG. Protein product: CASSLAGTGAYE. In full, the CDR3 is CASSLAGTGAYEQYF.

With respect to this clone: The read ends 3 residues before the CDR3 terminus; that terminus is restored from the germline J gene. The gene calls are TRBV5-1 and TRBJ2-7; 8 nucleotides match TRBD1. The CDR3 has 14 residues. Germline CDR1 SGHRS, CDR2 YFSETQ. The V gene end was trimmed by 7 bases and the J gene end by 3 bases; junction bases not matched to a gene: 9. The CDR3 sequence is CASAGQGIDYEQYF. The DNA read from the CDR3 is TGCGCCAGCGCCGGACAGGGAATAGACTACGAG. The variable domain in full, completed from reference TRBV5-1 and TRBJ2-7, reads KAGVTQTPRYLIKTRGQQVTLSCSPISGHRSVSWYQQTPGQGLQFLFEYFSETQRNKGNFPGRFSGRQFSNSRSEMNVSTLELGDSALYLCASAGQGIDYEQYFGPGTRLTVT.

For this clone: Read coverage stops 3 residues before the CDR3 terminus; the germline J gene supplies the remainder. The rearrangement joins TRBV20-1 to TRBJ2-3, with 11 bases aligning to TRBD2. CDR1 is DFQATT, CDR2 SNEGSKA, per germline (reference sequence). The CDR3 spans 13 residues. J gave up 1 base and V 7 bases, and 1 base lay outside the gene matches. The CDR3 loop is CSEGLAGTDTQYF. CDR3 DNA, as far as it was read: TGCAGTGAGGGACTAGCGGGCACAGATACG.

The part of the CDR3 DNA that was read is TGTGCCAGCAGCTTCCGCGGGAGTGCCGCAGATACG. This codes for CASSFRGSAADT. The complete CDR3 protein is CASSFRGSAADTQYF. V and J are TRBV11-2 and TRBJ2-3; TRBD2 aligns across 7 bases. The missing CDR3 end, 3 residues past where the read stops, is filled in from the germline J gene. Losses at the gene ends were 3 bases for V and 4 bases for J; bases not matched to a gene: 7. The CDR3 loop spans 15 amino acids. CDR1 is SGHAT, CDR2 FQNNGV, per germline.

About this clone itself: The read terminates 3 residues before the CDR3 end, so the remaining end is supplied by the germline J gene. The chain carries TRBV20-1 and TRBJ2-7; 8 positions agree with TRBD1. Germline CDR1 reads DFQATT; CDR2 reads SNEGSKA (reference sequence). CDR3 length equals 15 residues. The trim removed 0 bases at V and 4 bases at J, leaving 8 bases unmatched. The CDR3 sequence is CSARDTRTGWYEQYF. The CDR3 bases that were read are TGCAGTGCTAGAGATACCCGGACAGGGTGGTACGAG.

With regard to this clone: The CDR3 end falls 3 residues outside the read, so it is completed with the germline J gene. The genes are TRBV20-1 and TRBJ2-3, with TRBD2 identical over 8 bases. The germline V gene has CDR1 DFQATT and CDR2 SNEGSKA (reference sequence). Trimming removed 5 bases from V and 6 bases from J; junction bases left unmatched: 13. This CDR3 comprises 15 residues. The CDR3 is CSAPPRAGGPDTQYF. CDR3 DNA (partial): TGCAGTGCTCCCCCCCGGGCGGGAGGCCCGGATACG.

Points on this clone: The read terminates 3 residues ahead of where the CDR3 ends, so the germline J gene completes it. The chain couples TRBV23-1 to TRBJ1-2; 10 bases match TRBD1. TRBV23-1 is reported as an ORF; its role is uncertain. The CDR3 totals 16 residues. Trimming at V came to 5 bases and at J to 4 bases, leaving 10 bases not matched to a gene. The CDR3 bases that were read are TGCGCCAGCAGTGGGCGGGACAGGGGTTTTTTCTATGGC. As protein: CASSGRDRGFFYG. In full, the CDR3 reads CASSGRDRGFFYGYTF.

Note on this clone: Coverage ceases 3 residues before the CDR3 finishes, and the germline J gene fills in the end. J is TRBJ2-2 and V is TRBV7-6; tentatively, D is TRBD2 (5 bases). Trimming shortened V by 2 bases and J by 0 bases, and 10 bases separated the two germline ends. The V gene's germline CDR1 is SGHVS and CDR2 FNYEAQ. The CDR3 has 16 residues. The DNA read from the CDR3 is TGTGCCAGCAGCTTACCTAGCCAACCGAACACCGGGGAG. It translates to CASSLPSQPNTGE. The full CDR3 reads CASSLPSQPNTGELFF.

A word on this clone: From the germline J gene comes the end of the CDR3, since the read stops 3 residues before it. V gene TRBV10-1 combines with J gene TRBJ2-3, with 7 bases matching TRBD2. The V gene end was trimmed by 3 bases and the J gene end by 5 bases; junction bases not matched to a gene: 11. CDR1 is WNHNN, CDR2 SYGVQD, per germline (reference sequence). The CDR3 has 16 amino acids. CDR3 DNA (partial): TGCGCCAGCAGTGACCCTCACGGGGTAGCGGGAGATACG. The encoded protein is CASSDPHGVAGDT. The full-length CDR3 reads as CASSDPHGVAGDTQYF.

Of note for this clone: Sequencing ends 3 residues short of the CDR3 end; the germline J gene provides the rest. The chain couples TRBV10-3 to TRBJ2-5; the match to TRBD1 covers 9 bases. Trimming took 8 bases from V and 4 from J; bases not matched to a gene: 8. The CDR3 is made up of 14 amino acids. Germline V lookup: CDR1 ENHRY, CDR2 SYGVKD. The CDR3 is CAIRQGERRETQYF. The sequenced CDR3 bases are TGTGCCATCCGACAGGGGGAAAGAAGAGAGACC.

On this clone: The CDR3 is cut off 3 residues early in the read; its end comes from the germline J gene. The chain combines TRBV18 with TRBJ2-7; TRBD2 aligns across 8 bases. Germline trimming cut 1 base from V and 5 bases from J; bases unmatched to any gene: 4. Germline V gene sequence: CDR1 KGHSH, CDR2 LQKENI. This CDR3 has 14 residues. Incomplete CDR3 DNA: TGTGCCAGCTCACCACGGACTAGCATGGACGAG. Translation gives CASSPRTSMDE. The entire CDR3 sequence reads CASSPRTSMDEQYF.

On this clone itself: The DNA ends 3 residues before the CDR3 does, and the rest of the CDR3 is filled in from the germline J gene. This sequence joins TRBV7-4 and TRBJ1-6, with 7 bases lining up with TRBD1. The length of the CDR3 is 15 residues. CDR1 SGHVT and CDR2 SQSDAQ come from the germline V gene. V dropped 6 bases and J dropped 5; count of bases not matched to a gene: 7. The CDR3: CASSTGTEDNSPLHF. Incomplete CDR3 DNA: TGTGCCAGCAGTACCGGGACAGAGGATAATTCACCC.

About this clone itself: The CDR3 is cut off 3 residues early in the read; its end comes from the germline J gene. The chain has TRBV30 and TRBJ2-3; possible D gene TRBD2, 5 bases. The V gene lost 4 bases and the J gene lost 0 bases, with 14 bases spanning the gap. This CDR3 region has 15 residues. Germline V gene lookup returns CDR1 GTSNPN and CDR2 SVGIG (reference sequence). The CDR3 protein is CAWKLSGGSTDTQYF. CDR3 DNA, as far as it was read: TGTGCCTGGAAACTTTCTGGCGGGAGCACAGATACG.

A remark on this clone: The read is 3 residues too short to cover the CDR3 end, so that end is filled in from the germline J gene. The J gene is TRBJ1-1, the V gene TRBV5-8; the D is unclear. This CDR3 is built from 13 residues. Trimming removed 6 bases at V and 1 base at J, with 10 bases between. The germline V gene has CDR1 SGHTS and CDR2 YDEGEE. The CDR3 bases that were read are TGTGCCAGCACTAAGAGACAGAACACTGAA. Residues: CASTKRQNTE. The entire CDR3 sequence reads CASTKRQNTEAFF.

On this clone itself: The CDR3 goes on 3 residues after the read ends, and that part is filled in from the germline J gene. The chain recombines TRBV11-2 with TRBJ2-2; 7 bases fit TRBD2. Looked up from germline, CDR1 is SGHAT and CDR2 is FQNNGV. With V trimmed by 7 bases and J by 8 bases, 4 bases remained unmatched. CDR3 length equals 12 residues. The CDR3 sequence: CASTRTSGELFF. Incomplete CDR3 DNA: TGTGCCAGCACCCGGACTAGTGGGGAG.

For this clone: The read gets to within 3 residues of the CDR3 end, and the germline J gene fills in the rest. The J gene is TRBJ2-7, the V gene TRBV7-9; 9 nucleotides align to TRBD1. This CDR3 comprises 14 residues. Losses at the gene ends were 3 bases for V and 2 bases for J; bases not matched to a gene: 2. Germline values: CDR1 SEHNR, CDR2 FQNEAQ (reference sequence). This chain's CDR3 is CASSLWTGAYEQYF. The covered CDR3 bases are TGTGCCAGCAGCTTGTGGACAGGGGCCTACGAG.

As for this clone: The read comes to an end 3 residues before the CDR3 does, leaving the germline J gene to fill in the end. The J gene is TRBJ2-5, the V gene TRBV7-2; a possible D gene is TRBD1 (6 bases). The CDR3 runs 15 residues. Looked up from germline, CDR1 is SGHTA and CDR2 is FQGNSA. V was cut by 5 bases and J by 7 bases, with 20 bases left in between. CDR3 amino acids: CASSPEGVVLGTQYF. CDR3 DNA (partial): TGTGCCAGCAGCCCCGAGGGGGTGGTACTTGGGACC.